Below are 8 T cell receptor beta chains sequenced from a single sample in a study of blood T cell repertoires in COVID-19. Libraries were prepared by immunoSEQ multiplex PCR; TCRdb keeps only in-frame clonotypes and omits some of them. The table records 130,000 or so clones, approximately 90% of them present only once. The sequenced sample was peripheral blood. All receptors come from a man in his fifties with active or convalescent COVID-19.

This chain joins TRBV30 and TRBJ1-1, with 7 nucleotides matching TRBD1. CDR1 is GTSNPN and CDR2 is SVGIG in the germline V gene (reference sequence). CDR3 length: 15 residues. V was clipped by 4 bases and J by 0 bases; unmatched bases: 8. The CDR3 reads CAWTPTGALNTEAFF. Written as DNA, the CDR3 is TGTGCCTGGACCCCAACAGGGGCCCTGAACACTGAAGCTTTCTTT.

The chain joins TRBV2 to TRBJ1-1, with 7 bases matching TRBD1. The germline V gene has CDR1 SNHLY and CDR2 FYNNEI. The CDR3 covers 13 residues. V was pared by 3 bases and J by 8 bases, with 6 bases of the junction left unmatched. CDR3 nucleotide sequence: TGTGCCAGCAGTGACGACAGGGCACCCGAAGCTTTCTTT. This encodes CASSDDRAPEAFF. Variable domain in full (rest from reference TRBV2 and TRBJ1-1): EPEVTQTPSHQVTQMGQEVILRCVPISNHLYFYWYRQILGQKVEFLVSFYNNEISEKSEIFDDQFSVERPDGSNFTLKIRSTKLEDSAMYFCASSDDRAPEAFFGQGTRLTVV.

The chain couples TRBV19 to TRBJ1-2; TRBD1 agrees at 8 bases. CDR1 and CDR2 from the germline V gene are LNHDA and SQIVND (reference sequence). V shed 5 bases, J shed 8 bases, and the junction held 10 bases outside the gene matches. The CDR3 loop spans 14 amino acids. The CDR3 bases are TGTGCCAGTAGTTTCCCAGGGGGCGCAGGAGGCTACACCTTC. Encoded protein: CASSFPGGAGGYTF.

CDR3 in DNA: TGTGCCTGGAAACCCGCGGGAGGATCGGGGGGAGAGACCCAGTACTTC. This codes for CAWKPAGGSGGETQYF. The chain has TRBV30 and TRBJ2-5, with 8 bases identical to TRBD2. The CDR3 totals 16 residues. Germline V lookup: CDR1 GTSNPN, CDR2 SVGIG (reference sequence). V shed 4 bases, J shed 4 bases, and the junction held 14 bases outside the gene matches. The entire variable domain, with the rest obtained from reference TRBV30 and TRBJ2-5, is as follows: SQTIHQWPATLVQPVGSPLSLECTVEGTSNPNLYWYRQAAGRGLQLLFYSVGIGQISSEVPQNLSASRPQDRQFILSSKKLLLSDSGFYLCAWKPAGGSGGETQYFGPGTRLLVL.

The chain uses TRBV30 and TRBJ2-2; a weak D match, TRBD2 (7 bases). Germline assignment: CDR1 GTSNPN and CDR2 SVGIG (reference sequence). V was clipped by 5 bases and J by 3 bases, with 13 bases between them. CDR3 length: 14 residues. The CDR3 loop reads CAWGGALYTGELFF. CDR3 nucleotides: TGTGCCTGGGGGGGGGCACTCTACACCGGGGAGCTGTTTTTT. The whole variable domain, filled in from reference TRBV30 and TRBJ2-2, reads SQTIHQWPATLVQPVGSPLSLECTVEGTSNPNLYWYRQAAGRGLQLLFYSVGIGQISSEVPQNLSASRPQDRQFILSSKKLLLSDSGFYLCAWGGALYTGELFFGEGSRLTVL.

The chain employs TRBV24-1 and TRBJ2-2, with D maybe TRBD2 (6 bases). Trimming removed 8 bases at V and 1 base at J, with 10 bases between. The CDR3 is 14 residues long. Per the germline V gene, CDR1 is KGHDR and CDR2 is SFDVKD. The CDR3 loop reads CATTAGRNTGELFF. The CDR3 DNA reads as TGTGCCACCACTGCGGGGAGGAACACCGGGGAGCTGTTTTTT.

This chain joins TRBV5-1 and TRBJ2-6; D remains ambiguous. This CDR3 spans 16 amino acids. Trimming removed 0 bases at V and 0 bases at J, with 7 bases between. Germline CDR1 SGHRS, CDR2 YFSETQ. CDR3 in amino acids: CASSLAPSSGANVLTF. The CDR3 DNA reads TGCGCCAGCAGCTTGGCTCCTTCCTCTGGGGCCAACGTCCTGACTTTC. The full variable domain, rest sourced from reference TRBV5-1 and TRBJ2-6, is KAGVTQTPRYLIKTRGQQVTLSCSPISGHRSVSWYQQTPGQGLQFLFEYFSETQRNKGNFPGRFSGRQFSNSRSEMNVSTLELGDSALYLCASSLAPSSGANVLTFGAGSRLTVL.

The chain joins TRBV27 to TRBJ1-1; D might be TRBD1 (6 bases). The CDR3 sequence is 16 residues long. Germline V gene data show CDR1 as MNHEY and CDR2 as SMNVEV (reference sequence). The V end lost 5 bases, the J end lost 1 base, and 17 bases lay between the germline ends. The DNA for the CDR3 is TGTGCCAGCAGTCCTGGGGCAGGGGCCCCGAACACTGAAGCTTTCTTT. As protein: CASSPGAGAPNTEAFF.